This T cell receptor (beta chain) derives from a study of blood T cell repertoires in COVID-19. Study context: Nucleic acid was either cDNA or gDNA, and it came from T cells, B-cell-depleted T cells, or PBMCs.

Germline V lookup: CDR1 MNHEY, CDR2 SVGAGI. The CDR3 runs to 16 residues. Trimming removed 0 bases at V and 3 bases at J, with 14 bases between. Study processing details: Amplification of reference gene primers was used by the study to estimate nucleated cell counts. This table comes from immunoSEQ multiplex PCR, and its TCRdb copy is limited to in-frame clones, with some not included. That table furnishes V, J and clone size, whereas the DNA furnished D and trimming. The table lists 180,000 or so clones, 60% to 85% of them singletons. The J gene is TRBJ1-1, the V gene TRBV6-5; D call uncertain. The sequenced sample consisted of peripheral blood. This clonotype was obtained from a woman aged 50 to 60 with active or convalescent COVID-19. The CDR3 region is CASSYSRAGLDTEAFF. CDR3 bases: TGTGCCAGCAGTTACTCTAGGGCGGGGTTAGACACTGAAGCTTTCTTT.